The rows below give T cell receptor beta chains drawn from one sample of a study of cytomegalovirus exposure and HLA in healthy donors. Assay: immunoSEQ multiplex PCR; the TCRdb copy retains only in-frame clones and omits some. The sample lists approximately 160,000 clones; roughly 65% were seen once. The specimen sequenced was PBMCs. Source of these receptors: a man aged 18 to 35 in good health and CMV-seropositive. The CDR3 runs from the conserved cysteine through the conserved F or W. A D gene is named only where the DNA matches it firmly. Size is omitted from some rows. Given values are once, few, many or a class for expanded clones.

clone size,J gene,D gene,V gene,CDR3 protein,CDR3 DNA
few,TRBJ1-4,TRBD1,TRBV6-1,CASSVPGQADEKLFF,TGTGCCAGCAGTGTTCCGGGACAGGCAGATGAAAAACTGTTTTTT
once,TRBJ1-1,-,TRBV30,CAWSEAMNTEAFF,TGTGCCTGGAGTGAAGCTATGAACACTGAAGCTTTCTTT
once,TRBJ2-5,TRBD2,TRBV2,CASSAVSGSETQYF,TGTGCCAGCAGTGCGGTGAGCGGGAGTGAGACCCAGTACTTC
few,TRBJ2-5,-,TRBV5-1,CASSQNTGSQETQYF,TGCGCCAGCAGCCAAAATACGGGTTCCCAAGAGACCCAGTACTTC
-,TRBJ2-3,-,TRBV5-1,CASSVAVSTDTQYF,TGCGCCAGCTCTGTAGCGGTCAGCACAGATACGCAGTATTTT
-,TRBJ2-3,TRBD1,TRBV18,CASSPTGAPTDTQYF,TGTGCCAGCTCACCGACAGGGGCCCCCACAGATACGCAGTATTTT
few,TRBJ1-1,-,TRBV5-8,CASSLEIGGGTEAFF,TGTGCCAGCAGCTTGGAGATTGGCGGGGGGACTGAAGCTTTCTTT
few,TRBJ2-5,-,TRBV9,CASSVDPSSETQYF,TGTGCCAGCAGCGTAGATCCCTCTTCTGAGACCCAGTACTTC
-,TRBJ2-1,TRBD2,TRBV2,CASSEAGTSGFF,TGTGCCAGCAGTGAAGCTGGGACTAGCGGGTTCTTC
-,TRBJ1-2,-,TRBV5-6,CASSLGGNGYTF,TGTGCCAGCAGCTTGGGAGGGAACGGCTACACCTTC
-,TRBJ1-2,-,TRBV25-1,CASSDPTRGGDGYTF,TGTGCCAGCAGTGACCCGACGAGGGGGGGCGATGGCTACACCTTC
-,TRBJ1-5,-,TRBV28,CASQYSNQPQHF,TGTGCCAGCCAGTATAGCAATCAGCCCCAGCATTTT
-,TRBJ2-2,TRBD1,TRBV18,CASSPPRTGVGELFF,TGTGCCAGCTCACCCCCGAGGACAGGGGTCGGGGAGCTGTTTTTT
-,TRBJ1-5,TRBD1,TRBV19,CASRSWDRLNQPQHF,TGTGCCAGTAGGTCTTGGGACAGACTTAATCAGCCCCAGCATTTT
-,TRBJ2-3,TRBD2,TRBV30,CAWRVAGVDTQYF,TGTGCCTGGAGGGTAGCGGGGGTAGATACGCAGTATTTT
-,TRBJ2-5,TRBD2,TRBV6-5,CASTLAGGPQETQYF,TGTGCCAGCACCCTAGCGGGAGGGCCCCAAGAGACCCAGTACTTC
-,TRBJ1-2,TRBD1,TRBV2,CASSARTGIFSSHGYTF,TGTGCCAGCAGTGCGAGGACAGGGATATTTTCTTCGCATGGCTACACCTTC
-,TRBJ2-3,-,TRBV19,CASRGEGGTDTQYF,TGTGCCAGTAGGGGAGAGGGAGGCACAGATACGCAGTATTTT
-,TRBJ2-2,-,TRBV5-6,CASSPDSLGTGELFF,TGTGCCAGCAGCCCGGACAGTCTGGGCACCGGGGAGCTGTTTTTT
-,TRBJ1-5,-,TRBV27,CASSLSTGGSQPQHF,TGTGCCAGCAGTTTATCGACGGGAGGAAGTCAGCCCCAGCATTTT
-,TRBJ1-3,TRBD1,TRBV2,CASSDTGGLRNTIYF,TGTGCCAGCAGTGACACAGGGGGCCTAAGAAACACCATATATTTT
few,TRBJ2-1,TRBD2,TRBV5-6,CASSLWTSGRDNYYNEQFF,TGTGCCAGCAGCTTGTGGACTAGCGGCAGGGATAACTATTACAATGAGCAGTTCTTC
-,TRBJ2-1,TRBD2,TRBV7-3,CASRSTSGGFNEQFF,TGTGCCAGCAGATCCACTAGCGGGGGTTTCAATGAGCAGTTCTTC
few,TRBJ2-2,-,TRBV5-6,CASGRPVTGELFF,TGTGCCAGCGGGCGCCCGGTCACCGGGGAGCTGTTTTTT
-,TRBJ2-2,-,TRBV7-9,CASSLGTAGELFF,TGTGCCAGCAGCTTAGGGACTGCCGGGGAGCTGTTTTTT
-,TRBJ2-1,TRBD2,TRBV2,CASIGGVAGGNEQFF,TGTGCCAGCATTGGGGGAGTAGCGGGTGGTAATGAGCAGTTCTTC
-,TRBJ1-2,-,TRBV4-2,CASSQAAGINYGYTF,TGTGCCAGCAGCCAAGCGGCAGGGATTAACTATGGCTACACCTTC
-,TRBJ1-2,-,TRBV21-1,CASSPPEAYGYTF,TGTGCCAGCAGCCCCCCGGAGGCCTATGGCTACACCTTC
-,TRBJ1-5,-,TRBV11-2,CASSLGSQSNQPQHF,TGTGCCAGCAGCTTAGGGTCGCAGAGCAATCAGCCCCAGCATTTT
-,TRBJ1-2,-,TRBV2,CASSDVSRETHGYTF,TGTGCCAGCAGCGATGTTTCCAGGGAAACCCATGGCTACACCTTC
-,TRBJ1-4,TRBD1,TRBV11-3,CASSPTAPGQRSDEWEKLFF,TGTGCCAGCAGCCCCACAGCCCCGGGACAGCGTTCCGACGAATGGGAAAAACTGTTTTTT
-,TRBJ2-2,-,TRBV29-1,CSVSAPLNTGELFF,TGCAGCGTTTCCGCGCCTCTGAACACCGGGGAGCTGTTTTTT
-,TRBJ1-2,TRBD1,TRBV7-2,CASSLVGGVNYGYTF,TGTGCCAGCAGCTTAGTAGGGGGCGTAAACTATGGCTACACCTTC
few,TRBJ1-5,-,TRBV21-1,CASSKYPGSNQPQHF,TGTGCCAGCAGCAAGTACCCGGGTAGCAATCAGCCCCAGCATTTT
-,TRBJ1-1,-,TRBV6-4,CASSARYGNTEAFF,TGTGCCAGCAGTGCTCGGTACGGTAACACTGAAGCTTTCTTT
-,TRBJ2-3,TRBD1,TRBV7-9,CASSEQGALSTDTQYF,TGTGCCAGCAGCGAACAGGGGGCGCTGAGCACAGATACGCAGTATTTT
-,TRBJ2-3,TRBD2,TRBV7-8,CASSQKRAGVADTQYF,TGTGCCAGCAGCCAGAAACGGGCGGGAGTCGCAGATACGCAGTATTTT
-,TRBJ2-5,-,TRBV7-6,CASSKGNQETQYF,TGTGCCAGCAGCAAGGGGAATCAAGAGACCCAGTACTTC
-,TRBJ2-3,-,TRBV5-1,CASSPPGDTQYF,TGCGCCAGCAGCCCCCCAGGGGATACGCAGTATTTT